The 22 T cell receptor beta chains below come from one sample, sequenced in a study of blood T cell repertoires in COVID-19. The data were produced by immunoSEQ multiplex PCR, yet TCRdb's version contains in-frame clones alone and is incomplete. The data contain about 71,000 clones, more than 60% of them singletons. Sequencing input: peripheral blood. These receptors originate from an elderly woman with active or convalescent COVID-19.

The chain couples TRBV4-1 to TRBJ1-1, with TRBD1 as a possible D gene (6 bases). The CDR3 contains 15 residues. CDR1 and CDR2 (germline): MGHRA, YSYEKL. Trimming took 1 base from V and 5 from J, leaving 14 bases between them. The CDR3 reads CASSQAAGVGTEAFF. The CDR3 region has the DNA TGCGCCAGCAGCCAAGCCGCAGGGGTGGGGACTGAAGCTTTCTTT.

This CDR3 reads CASSRTSVGETQYF. CDR3 sequence (DNA): TGTGCCAGTAGTCGGACTAGCGTGGGAGAGACCCAGTACTTC. The V call is TRBV19, the J call TRBJ2-5, with 9 bases identical to TRBD2. The CDR3 totals 14 residues. Germline CDR1 reads LNHDA; CDR2 reads SQIVND (reference sequence). V trimming: 5 bases; J trimming: 4 bases; junction bases outside the gene matches: 5.

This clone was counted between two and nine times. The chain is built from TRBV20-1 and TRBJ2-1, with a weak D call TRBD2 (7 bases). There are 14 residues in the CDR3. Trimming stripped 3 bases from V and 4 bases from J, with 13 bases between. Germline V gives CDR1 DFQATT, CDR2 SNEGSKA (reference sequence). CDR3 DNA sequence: TGCAGTGCTAGTTCAGAGGGGGGGTACAATGAGCAGTTCTTC. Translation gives CSASSEGGYNEQFF.

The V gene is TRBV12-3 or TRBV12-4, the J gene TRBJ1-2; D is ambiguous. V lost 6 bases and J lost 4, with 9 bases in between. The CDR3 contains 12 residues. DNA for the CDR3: TGTGCCAGCAGCCCCAGTGGCTATGGCTACACCTTC. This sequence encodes CASSPSGYGYTF.

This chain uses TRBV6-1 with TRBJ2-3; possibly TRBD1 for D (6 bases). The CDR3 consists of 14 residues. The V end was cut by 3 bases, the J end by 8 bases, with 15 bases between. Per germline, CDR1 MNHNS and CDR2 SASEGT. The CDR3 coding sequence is TGTGCCAGCAGTGAGACAGGAAATCGGGGTACGCAGTATTTT. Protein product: CASSETGNRGTQYF.

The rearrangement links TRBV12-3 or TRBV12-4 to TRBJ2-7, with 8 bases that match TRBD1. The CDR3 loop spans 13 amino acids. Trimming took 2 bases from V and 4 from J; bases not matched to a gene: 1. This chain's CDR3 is CASSLTGGYEQYF. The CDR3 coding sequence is TGTGCCAGCAGTTTAACAGGGGGGTACGAGCAGTACTTC.

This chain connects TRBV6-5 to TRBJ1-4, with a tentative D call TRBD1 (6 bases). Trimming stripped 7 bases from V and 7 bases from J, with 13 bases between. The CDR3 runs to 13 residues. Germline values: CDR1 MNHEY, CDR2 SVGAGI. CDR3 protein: CASTQGIGEKLFF. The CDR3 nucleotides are TGTGCCAGCACCCAGGGGATCGGTGAAAAACTGTTTTTT.

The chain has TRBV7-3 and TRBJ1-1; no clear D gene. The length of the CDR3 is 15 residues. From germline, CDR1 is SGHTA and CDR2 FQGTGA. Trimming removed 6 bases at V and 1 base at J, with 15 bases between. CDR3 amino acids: CASRLDSDGNTEAFF. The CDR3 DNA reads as TGTGCCAGCAGACTCGACTCCGACGGGAACACTGAAGCTTTCTTT.

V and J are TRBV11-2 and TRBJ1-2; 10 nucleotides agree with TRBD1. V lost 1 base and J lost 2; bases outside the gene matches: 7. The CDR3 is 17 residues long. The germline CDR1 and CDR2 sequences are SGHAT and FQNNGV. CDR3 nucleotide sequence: TGTGCCAGCAGCTTAGCGCTCTTGGGACAGGGGAACTATGGCTACACCTTC. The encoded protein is CASSLALLGQGNYGYTF.

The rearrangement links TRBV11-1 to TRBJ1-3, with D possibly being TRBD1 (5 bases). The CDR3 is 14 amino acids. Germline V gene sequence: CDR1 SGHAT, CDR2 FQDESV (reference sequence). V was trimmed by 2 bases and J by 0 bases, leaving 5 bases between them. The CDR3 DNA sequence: TGTGCCAGCAGCTTACAGGGCTCTGGAAACACCATATATTTT. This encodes CASSLQGSGNTIYF.

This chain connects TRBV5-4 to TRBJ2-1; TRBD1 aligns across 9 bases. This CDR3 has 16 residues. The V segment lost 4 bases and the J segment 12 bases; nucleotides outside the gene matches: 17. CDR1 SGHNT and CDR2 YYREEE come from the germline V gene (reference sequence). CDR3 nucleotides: TGTGCCAGCAGCAGATACCGGGACAGGGATCTCGGGGGGCAGTTCTTC. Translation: CASSRYRDRDLGGQFF.

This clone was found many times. In DNA form, the CDR3 reads TGTGCCAGTAGTATCCGGGACAGTGGGCAGCCCCAGCATTTT. Its translation: CASSIRDSGQPQHF. V gene TRBV19 combines with J gene TRBJ1-5; 7 bases agree with TRBD1. Germline CDR1 reads LNHDA; CDR2 reads SQIVND (reference sequence). The CDR3 has 14 residues. The V gene end was trimmed by 3 bases and the J gene end by 7 bases; junction bases not matched to a gene: 6.

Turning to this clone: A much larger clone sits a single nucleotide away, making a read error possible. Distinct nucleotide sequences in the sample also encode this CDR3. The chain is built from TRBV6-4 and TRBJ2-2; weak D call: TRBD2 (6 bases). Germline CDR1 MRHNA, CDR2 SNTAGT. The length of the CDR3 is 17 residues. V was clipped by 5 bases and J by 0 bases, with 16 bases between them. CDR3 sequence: CASSRSGTGANTGELFF. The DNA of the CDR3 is TGTGCCAGCAGTCGATCCGGGACGGGGGCGAACACCGGGGAGCTGTTTTTT.

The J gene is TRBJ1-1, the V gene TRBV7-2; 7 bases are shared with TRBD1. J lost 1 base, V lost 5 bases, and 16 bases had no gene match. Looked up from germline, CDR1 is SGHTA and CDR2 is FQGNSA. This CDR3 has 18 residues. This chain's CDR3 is CASSNFMDRPVPNTEAFF. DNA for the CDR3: TGTGCCAGCAGCAATTTCATGGACAGGCCCGTACCGAACACTGAAGCTTTCTTT. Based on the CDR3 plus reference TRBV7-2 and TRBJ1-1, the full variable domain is GAGVSQSPSNKVTEKGKDVELRCDPISGHTALYWYRQSLGQGLEFLIYFQGNSAPDKSGLPSDRFSAERTGGSVSTLTIQRTQQEDSAVYLCASSNFMDRPVPNTEAFFGQGTRLTVV.

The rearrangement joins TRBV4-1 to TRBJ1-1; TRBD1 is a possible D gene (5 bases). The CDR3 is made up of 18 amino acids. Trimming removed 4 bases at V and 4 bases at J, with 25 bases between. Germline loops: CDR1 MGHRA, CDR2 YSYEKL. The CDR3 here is CASSPWGLHMGSFTEAFF. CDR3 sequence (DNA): TGCGCCAGCAGCCCGTGGGGCTTACACATGGGAAGTTTCACTGAAGCTTTCTTT.

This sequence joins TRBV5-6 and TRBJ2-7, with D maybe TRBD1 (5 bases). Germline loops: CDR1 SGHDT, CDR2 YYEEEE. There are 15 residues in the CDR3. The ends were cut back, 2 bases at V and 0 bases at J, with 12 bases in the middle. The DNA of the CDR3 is TGTGCCAGCAGCTTCAGGGATCCCTACTCCTACGAGCAGTACTTC. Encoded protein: CASSFRDPYSYEQYF.

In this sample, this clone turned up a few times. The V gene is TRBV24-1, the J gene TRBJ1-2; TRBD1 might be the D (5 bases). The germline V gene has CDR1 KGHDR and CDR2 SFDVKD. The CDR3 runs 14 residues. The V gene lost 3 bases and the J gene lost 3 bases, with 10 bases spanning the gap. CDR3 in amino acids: CATSDALGDYGYTF. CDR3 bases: TGTGCCACCAGTGATGCTTTAGGGGACTATGGCTACACCTTC.

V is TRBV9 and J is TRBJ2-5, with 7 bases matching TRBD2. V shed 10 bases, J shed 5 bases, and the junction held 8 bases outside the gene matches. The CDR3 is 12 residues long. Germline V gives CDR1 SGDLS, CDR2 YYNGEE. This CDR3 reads CASSGGLETQYF. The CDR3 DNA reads TGTGCCTCATCGGGGGGTTTGGAGACCCAGTACTTC.

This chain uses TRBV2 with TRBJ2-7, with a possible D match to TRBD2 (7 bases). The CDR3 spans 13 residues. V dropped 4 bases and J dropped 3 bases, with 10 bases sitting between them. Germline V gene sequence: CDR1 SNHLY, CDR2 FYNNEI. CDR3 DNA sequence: TGTGCCAGCAGTGCCGGGGGGCTCTACGAGCAGTACTTC. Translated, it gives CASSAGGLYEQYF.

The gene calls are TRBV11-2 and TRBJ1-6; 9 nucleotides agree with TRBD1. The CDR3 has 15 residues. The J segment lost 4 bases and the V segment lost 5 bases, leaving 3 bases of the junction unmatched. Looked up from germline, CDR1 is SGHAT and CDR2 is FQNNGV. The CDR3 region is CASSLTGGYNSPLHF. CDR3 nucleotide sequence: TGTGCCAGCAGCCTGACAGGGGGATATAATTCACCCCTCCACTTT. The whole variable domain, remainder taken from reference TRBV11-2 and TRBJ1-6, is EAGVAQSPRYKIIEKRQSVAFWCNPISGHATLYWYQQILGQGPKLLIQFQNNGVVDDSQLPKDRFSAERLKGVDSTLKIQPAKLEDSAVYLCASSLTGGYNSPLHFGNGTRLTVT.

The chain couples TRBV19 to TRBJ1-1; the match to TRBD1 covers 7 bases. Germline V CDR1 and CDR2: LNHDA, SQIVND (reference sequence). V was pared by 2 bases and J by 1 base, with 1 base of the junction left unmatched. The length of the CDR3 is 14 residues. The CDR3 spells CASSIQGENTEAFF. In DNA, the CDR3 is TGTGCCAGTAGTATACAGGGGGAGAACACTGAAGCTTTCTTT.

CDR3: CASSVGDRRYNEQFF. In DNA form, the CDR3 reads TGTGCCAGCAGCGTAGGGGACAGGCGATACAATGAGCAGTTCTTC. The genes are TRBV9 and TRBJ2-1, with TRBD1 matching over 8 bases. After removal of 0 bases from V and 4 bases from J, the junction contained 3 bases not matched to a gene. This CDR3 has 15 amino acids. Germline lookup yields CDR1 SGDLS and CDR2 YYNGEE.